This record concerns one T cell receptor (beta chain) sequence. The Seattle site enrolled patients during active infection and followed them longitudinally. The data derive from a study of blood T cell repertoires in COVID-19. About the study: PBMCs, B-cell-depleted T cells, or T cells were the source of the cDNA or gDNA that made up the material.

The V gene's germline CDR1 is SGHAT and CDR2 FQNNGV. This CDR3 has 14 residues. V was shortened by 5 bases and J by 1 base, with 8 bases between the two germline ends. Libraries were prepared by immunoSEQ multiplex PCR; TCRdb keeps only in-frame clonotypes and omits some of them. In the table there are over 200,000 clones, approximately 90% of which are singletons. This chain joins TRBV11-2 and TRBJ2-2, with unresolved D. Material: peripheral blood. The clonotype was recovered from a man aged 30 to 45 with COVID-19, enrolled during active disease. DNA for the CDR3: TGTGCCAGCAGCGTCTACAGGAACACCGGGGAGCTGTTTTTT. Translating it yields CASSVYRNTGELFF.